This TCR beta chain was found in a study of T cell repertoires in cytomegalovirus infection. The overall study: Recently identified HLA-C-restricted and well-studied HLA-B-restricted CMV epitopes were used. Both a matching HLA type and CMV infection were indicated by public TCR beta signatures. General study findings and limits: What dominated the ex vivo response were HLA-C-restricted CMV-specific TCR beta clonotypes. CMV carriers with the relevant HLA were identified by cumulative public TCR beta family frequency.

Germline CDR1 is DFQATT and CDR2 is SNEGSKA (reference sequence). CDR3 size: 12 residues. Germline trimming cut 8 bases from V and 2 bases from J; bases unmatched to any gene: 5. Remarks on this clonotype: As yet, its antigen is unknown.

TCRdb itself ran the reads through MiXCR, one entry per CDR3 protein. The sample lists hundreds of thousands of distinct CDR3 sequences, about a third occurring once. The sequence was obtained from a human donor in good health (CMV status not recorded). Some clones in this sample may be carry-over from other donors' samples. The sequences come from cultured CD8+ T cells from PBMCs, collected from culture after CMV antigen stimulation. The chain recombines TRBV20-1 with TRBJ2-7; TRBD1 aligns across 8 bases. CDR3 residues: CSTGTGAYEQYF. DNA for the CDR3: TGCAGTACCGGGACAGGTGCCTACGAGCAGTACTTC.